This TCR beta chain was recorded in a study of T cell repertoires in cytomegalovirus infection. Study details: Both recently identified HLA-C-restricted and well-studied HLA-B-restricted CMV epitopes were used in the study. Public TCR beta signatures indicated both CMV infection and matching HLA type.

This CDR3 is 16 amino acids long. V dropped 2 bases and J dropped 0 bases, with 11 bases sitting between them. Germline V gene data show CDR1 as LNHDA and CDR2 as SQIVND (reference sequence). General study findings and limits: Summed frequency of shared TCR beta families picked out CMV carriers who also had the relevant HLA. The response measured ex vivo was dominated by TCR beta clonotypes (HLA-C-restricted and CMV-specific).

TCRdb reanalysed the reads using MiXCR and keeps one entry per CDR3 protein. Seen here are hundreds of thousands of distinct CDR3 sequences, 42% observed once, and the top ten hold about 39%. On this clonotype: Its antigen is not identified.

Sample: cultured PBMCs, taken from culture after CMV antigen stimulation. This rearrangement joins TRBV19 to TRBJ1-3, with unresolved D. The receptor was derived from a human donor in good health (CMV status not recorded). Some clones in this sample may be carry-over from other donors' samples. DNA of the CDR3: TGTGCCAGTAGTATAAATGTCTGGAGCTCTGGAAACACCATATATTTT. It is translated as CASSINVWSSGNTIYF.